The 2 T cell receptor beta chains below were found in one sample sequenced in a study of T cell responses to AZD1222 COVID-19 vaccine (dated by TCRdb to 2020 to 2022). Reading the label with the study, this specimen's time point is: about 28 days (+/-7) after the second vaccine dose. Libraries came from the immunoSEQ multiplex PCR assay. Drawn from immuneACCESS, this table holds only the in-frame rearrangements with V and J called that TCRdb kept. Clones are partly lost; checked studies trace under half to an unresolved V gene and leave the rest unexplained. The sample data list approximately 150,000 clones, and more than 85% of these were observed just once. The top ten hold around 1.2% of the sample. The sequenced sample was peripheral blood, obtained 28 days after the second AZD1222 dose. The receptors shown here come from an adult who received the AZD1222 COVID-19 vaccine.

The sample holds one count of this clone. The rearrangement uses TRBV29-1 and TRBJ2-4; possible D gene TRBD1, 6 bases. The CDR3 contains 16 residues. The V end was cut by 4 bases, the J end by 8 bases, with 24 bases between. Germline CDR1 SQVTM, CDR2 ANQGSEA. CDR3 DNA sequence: TGCAGCGTTGCAGTTATGCTACAGGGTTTAGGGGACATTCAGTACTTC. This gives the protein CSVAVMLQGLGDIQYF.

This CDR3 reads CASSQRWGGQETQYF. CDR3 DNA: TGCGCCAGCAGCCAACGGTGGGGGGGACAAGAGACCCAGTACTTC. This chain links TRBV4-1 with TRBJ2-5; 7 nucleotides align to TRBD2. Germline loops: CDR1 MGHRA, CDR2 YSYEKL. CDR3 length equals 15 residues. Unmatched junction bases numbered 5, after V lost 2 bases and J lost 2 bases.